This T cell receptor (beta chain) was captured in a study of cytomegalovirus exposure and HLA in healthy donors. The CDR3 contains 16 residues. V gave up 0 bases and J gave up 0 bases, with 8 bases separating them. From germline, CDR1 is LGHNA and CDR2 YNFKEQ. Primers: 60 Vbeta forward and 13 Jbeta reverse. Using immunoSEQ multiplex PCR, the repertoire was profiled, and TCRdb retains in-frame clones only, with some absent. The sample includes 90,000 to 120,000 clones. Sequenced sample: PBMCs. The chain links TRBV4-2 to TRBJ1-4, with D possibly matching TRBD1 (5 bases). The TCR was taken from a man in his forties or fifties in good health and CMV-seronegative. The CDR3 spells CASSQDRGTTNEKLFF. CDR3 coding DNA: TGTGCCAGCAGCCAAGATCGGGGGACAACTAATGAAAAACTGTTTTTT.